These T cell receptor beta chains were read from a single sample in a study of T cell responses to AZD1222 COVID-19 vaccine. The method was immunoSEQ multiplex PCR; TCRdb's version includes in-frame clones alone and lacks a portion of them. The data show some 100,000 clones, with roughly 89% seen just once and roughly 6.9% held by the top ten. The sample in question was peripheral blood, obtained 28 days after the second AZD1222 dose. The origin of the receptors is an adult who received the AZD1222 COVID-19 vaccine. The CDR3 runs from the conserved cysteine through the conserved F or W. Fields, in order: V gene, clone size, D gene, CDR3 length, J gene, CDR3 DNA, CDR3 protein. A D gene is named only where the DNA matches it firmly. Clone sizes are given selectively: once, few, many, or a class where the clone is expanded.

v_gene: TRBV6-5
abundance: NA
d_gene: TRBD1
len: 14
j_gene: TRBJ2-3
CDR3nt: TGTGCCAGCAGTTTACAGGGGAGCACAGATACGCAGTATTTT
CDR3aa: CASSLQGSTDTQYF

v_gene: TRBV23-1
abundance: NA
d_gene: NA
len: 21
j_gene: TRBJ2-7
CDR3nt: TGCGCCAGCAGTCCCGGGGATGGGCCGCGGCAAACAAAGAGAACTACCTACGAGCAGTACTTC
CDR3aa: CASSPGDGPRQTKRTTYEQYF

v_gene: TRBV19
abundance: NA
d_gene: TRBD2
len: 16
j_gene: TRBJ2-1
CDR3nt: TGTGCCAGTAGGGATCTGGGGCTAGCGGGGGGTAATGAGCAGTTCTTC
CDR3aa: CASRDLGLAGGNEQFF

v_gene: TRBV5-1
abundance: NA
d_gene: NA
len: 13
j_gene: TRBJ2-1
CDR3nt: TGCGCCAGCAGCTTGATACAGGGTAATGAGCAGTTCTTC
CDR3aa: CASSLIQGNEQFF

v_gene: TRBV7-8
abundance: once
d_gene: NA
len: 15
j_gene: TRBJ1-1
CDR3nt: TGTGCCAGCAGCTTAAAGCGCCAACTGAACACTGAAGCTTTCTTT
CDR3aa: CASSLKRQLNTEAFF

v_gene: TRBV19
abundance: NA
d_gene: TRBD1
len: 15
j_gene: TRBJ1-4
CDR3nt: TGTGCCAGTGGCCAAGACAGGGGGCCTGATGAAAAACTGTTTTTT
CDR3aa: CASGQDRGPDEKLFF

v_gene: TRBV12-3/TRBV12-4
abundance: NA
d_gene: NA
len: 12
j_gene: TRBJ2-1
CDR3nt: TGTGCCAGCAGTTCCGGGGTCATCGAGCAGTTCTTC
CDR3aa: CASSSGVIEQFF

v_gene: TRBV6-5
abundance: NA
d_gene: NA
len: 13
j_gene: TRBJ1-1
CDR3nt: TGTGCCAGCAGTTGGACACCCCGTCAACCAGCTTTCTTT
CDR3aa: CASSWTPRQPAFF

v_gene: TRBV9
abundance: NA
d_gene: TRBD2
len: 12
j_gene: TRBJ2-7
CDR3nt: TGTGCCAGCGGGGGGGAGCCCTACGAGCAGTACTTC
CDR3aa: CASGGEPYEQYF

v_gene: TRBV11-2
abundance: NA
d_gene: TRBD2
len: 17
j_gene: TRBJ2-1
CDR3nt: TGTGCCAGCAGCAGAGTGCGGACTAGCGCGACCTACAATGAGCAGTTCTTC
CDR3aa: CASSRVRTSATYNEQFF